This entry features one T cell receptor (beta chain) sequence. Its specificity is unknown. This sample stems from a study of shared clonotypes between healthy human individuals. CD45RO-negative, CCR7-positively selected cells formed the naive CD8 fraction, excluding terminally differentiated effector memory CD45RA+ cells. Deep-level settings were used for running the assay. Method: immunoSEQ multiplex PCR; TCRdb's copy keeps in-frame clones and lacks some. Among around 600,000 clones listed, roughly 95% were seen once. Between the trimmed V and J ends, which lost 0 bases and 7 bases, there was a span of 12 bases. CDR3 size: 14 residues. Germline CDR1 and CDR2: LNHNV and YYDKDF (reference sequence). Points from the study as a whole: In general, naive subsets displayed greater estimated richness than memory subsets did. Clonotype sharing across four donors was observed for approximately 5% of naive CD4 clonotypes.

Sequencing was done on a sample of naive CD8+ T cells sorted from blood. J is TRBJ1-2 and V is TRBV15; D not certain. The TCR sequence derives from a woman in her 30s in good health. The CDR3 is CATSRDLSDPGYTF. In DNA, the CDR3 is TGTGCCACCAGCAGAGATCTATCAGATCCTGGCTACACCTTC.